These T cell receptor beta chains were read from a single sample in a study of blood T cell repertoires in COVID-19. The method was immunoSEQ multiplex PCR; TCRdb's version includes in-frame clones alone and lacks a portion of them. The data show 65,000 to 90,000 clones, roughly 88% seen once. The sequenced sample consisted of peripheral blood. Receptors were obtained from a man older than 75 with active or convalescent COVID-19. CDR3s leave out the opening cysteine and the closing phenylalanine or tryptophan.

v_call: TRBV7-2; j_call: TRBJ1-1; cdr3_aa: AGSEAF
v_call: TRBV6-2/TRBV6-3; j_call: TRBJ1-5; cdr3_aa: ASSYSSYSNQPQH
v_call: TRBV28; j_call: TRBJ2-2; cdr3_aa: ASSLLADLTGELF
v_call: TRBV6-6; j_call: TRBJ2-3; cdr3_aa: ATTQPLAGTTDTQY
v_call: TRBV2; j_call: TRBJ2-7; cdr3_aa: ASDRDSLEQY
v_call: TRBV18; j_call: TRBJ2-7; cdr3_aa: ASSPTREATHEQY
v_call: TRBV15; j_call: TRBJ2-7; cdr3_aa: ATSVFRGFDEQY
v_call: TRBV5-1; j_call: TRBJ1-2; cdr3_aa: ASSVTGDYGYT
v_call: TRBV4-1; j_call: TRBJ2-2; cdr3_aa: ASSPRGQGTGELF
v_call: TRBV19; j_call: TRBJ2-1; cdr3_aa: ASSIVSSGRDRQF
v_call: TRBV6-2/TRBV6-3; j_call: TRBJ2-3; cdr3_aa: ASSRGLSGDTQY
v_call: TRBV28; j_call: TRBJ1-5; cdr3_aa: ASSFDRTNQPQH
v_call: TRBV9; j_call: TRBJ2-1; cdr3_aa: ASSRTGGTDEQF
v_call: TRBV7-2; j_call: TRBJ1-2; cdr3_aa: ASSLRQGAYGYT
v_call: TRBV29-1; j_call: TRBJ2-3; cdr3_aa: SVEGGRGMDTQY
v_call: TRBV18; j_call: TRBJ2-3; cdr3_aa: ASSLGQGGTTDTQY
v_call: TRBV6-5; j_call: TRBJ1-2; cdr3_aa: ASSFGTNYGYT
v_call: TRBV10-1; j_call: TRBJ2-2; cdr3_aa: ASTGDTGELF
v_call: TRBV30; j_call: TRBJ1-3; cdr3_aa: AWSSDSSGNTIY
v_call: TRBV19; j_call: TRBJ2-6; cdr3_aa: ASSISRTHVSGANVLT
v_call: TRBV19; j_call: TRBJ2-5; cdr3_aa: ASSPGQLRAQY
v_call: TRBV6-5; j_call: TRBJ2-1; cdr3_aa: ASSYASGIYNEQF
v_call: TRBV6-5; j_call: TRBJ1-1; cdr3_aa: ASSNDLNTEAF
v_call: TRBV4-2; j_call: TRBJ2-5; cdr3_aa: ASSQPGKETQY
v_call: TRBV30; j_call: TRBJ2-5; cdr3_aa: AWSLGGGETQY
v_call: TRBV21-1; j_call: TRBJ2-1; cdr3_aa: ASSDRDTQRSYNEQF
v_call: TRBV7-9; j_call: TRBJ2-3; cdr3_aa: ASSLYSGGIPDTQY
v_call: TRBV6-5; j_call: TRBJ2-1; cdr3_aa: ASSSSELSGGHEQF